A single sample gave rise to the 11 T cell receptor beta chains below, sequenced in a study of a mutant IDH1 vaccine in newly diagnosed glioma (dated by TCRdb to about 2021). Library prep was done by the immunoSEQ multiplex PCR assay. Not all clones reach the TCRdb copy of this immuneACCESS table, which keeps in-frame sequences only. Checked studies attribute under half of the gap to unresolved V genes and leave the rest unexplained. This sample is represented by nearly 55,000 clones; around 80% of them were singletons. Around 4.1% of the sample is in the top ten clones. The antigens of these receptors remain unknown. The sample's time point, from its label and the paper: week 35, safety follow-up. Each vaccine dose, consisting of 300 ug of a 20-mer mutant IDH1 peptide in Montanide, was administered subcutaneously with topical imiquimod. Specimen: PBMCs, collected from a glioma patient whose treatment included an IDH1 peptide vaccine. Source of these receptors: a woman aged 18 to 35 with glioma.

CDR3 DNA: TGTGCCAGCAGCCAGCTGACAGGGGACGAGCAGTACTTC. This encodes CASSQLTGDEQYF. The V and J genes are TRBV7-9 and TRBJ2-7; 8 positions agree with TRBD1. The CDR3 runs 13 residues. Germline CDR1 reads SEHNR; CDR2 reads FQNEAQ (reference sequence). Trimming took 5 bases from V and 5 from J; bases not matched to a gene: 5.

The rearrangement links TRBV5-1 to TRBJ2-7; 9 nucleotides line up with TRBD2. This CDR3 spans 15 amino acids. Unmatched junction bases numbered 5, after V lost 4 bases and J lost 0 bases. CDR1 and CDR2 from the germline V gene are SGHRS and YFSETQ. This CDR3 reads CASSRGGGDSYEQYF. The CDR3 coding sequence is TGCGCCAGCAGCCGAGGCGGGGGGGACTCCTACGAGCAGTACTTC.

This clone appeared once. The rearrangement links TRBV2 to TRBJ2-2; TRBD2 matches at 14 bases. Germline CDR1 is SNHLY and CDR2 is FYNNEI. Trimming at V came to 5 bases and at J to 5 bases, leaving 7 bases not matched to a gene. The CDR3 spans 17 residues. CDR3 residues: CASSPWGLAGETGELFF. CDR3 nucleotides: TGTGCCAGCAGTCCGTGGGGACTAGCGGGAGAGACCGGGGAGCTGTTTTTT.

This clone appeared a few times. The chain uses TRBV29-1 and TRBJ2-2, with D possibly matching TRBD2 (5 bases). The CDR3 loop spans 12 amino acids. The germline CDR1 and CDR2 sequences are SQVTM and ANQGSEA. V lost 4 bases to trimming and J lost 5 bases, with 8 bases between them. The CDR3 sequence is CSVVEETGELFF. In DNA, the CDR3 is TGCAGCGTTGTGGAGGAGACCGGGGAGCTGTTTTTT.

The chain carries TRBV15 and TRBJ1-2, with 9 bases fitting TRBD1. CDR3 size: 18 residues. The trim removed 5 bases at V and 3 bases at J, leaving 16 bases unmatched. Germline V CDR1 and CDR2: LNHNV, YYDKDF (reference sequence). CDR3 amino acids: CATSSPARDREVHYGYTF. Written as DNA, the CDR3 is TGTGCCACCAGCTCCCCAGCCCGGGACAGGGAGGTTCACTATGGCTACACCTTC.

The chain combines TRBV7-6 with TRBJ1-1; unclear D gene. This CDR3 is 15 amino acids long. V was clipped by 5 bases and J by 1 base, with 14 bases between them. Germline loops: CDR1 SGHVS, CDR2 FNYEAQ. The CDR3 DNA reads TGTGCCAGCAGCCCCTCTACGGGCTGGAACACTGAAGCTTTCTTT. It encodes CASSPSTGWNTEAFF.

A few counts support this clone. This rearrangement joins TRBV6-5 to TRBJ1-4, with a weak D call TRBD1 (5 bases). CDR1 is MNHEY and CDR2 is SVGAGI in the germline V gene. The CDR3 sequence is 14 residues long. V lost 2 bases, J lost 2 bases, and 6 bases lay in between. Here the CDR3 reads CASSYRGTNEKLFF. The CDR3 DNA reads as TGTGCCAGCAGTTACCGGGGGACTAATGAAAAACTGTTTTTT.

Here the CDR3 reads CAISVEAQQFF. DNA for the CDR3: TGTGCCATCAGTGTTGAGGCCCAGCAGTTCTTC. The chain employs TRBV10-3 and TRBJ2-1; D gene ambiguous. V lost 4 bases and J 11 bases, leaving 9 bases between the germline ends. The length of the CDR3 is 11 residues. The germline V gene has CDR1 ENHRY and CDR2 SYGVKD.

The chain has TRBV6-5 and TRBJ2-7, with 11 bases matching TRBD2. This CDR3 region has 13 residues. Germline V gives CDR1 MNHEY, CDR2 SVGAGI. The V and J ends lost 8 bases and 7 bases, in that order; junction bases with no gene match: 7. The CDR3 DNA is TGTGCCAGCTGGCCTAGCGGGGGGAAAGAGCAGTACTTC. Protein product: CASWPSGGKEQYF.

The chain couples TRBV4-1 to TRBJ1-1, with a possible D match to TRBD1 (5 bases). The CDR3 covers 17 residues. Germline assignment: CDR1 MGHRA and CDR2 YSYEKL. Trimming stripped 2 bases from V and 1 base from J, with 17 bases between. DNA for the CDR3: TGCGCCAGCAGCCAACCAGAGGGAGAACAGGCGAACACTGAAGCTTTCTTT. It is translated as CASSQPEGEQANTEAFF.

The chain joins TRBV30 to TRBJ1-3; 9 bases are shared with TRBD1. The germline V gene encodes CDR1 GTSNPN and CDR2 SVGIG (reference sequence). V gave up 1 base and J gave up 3 bases; unmatched junction bases: 1. The CDR3 totals 14 residues. CDR3 sequence reads: CAWSDRGLGNTIYF. The CDR3 DNA reads TGTGCCTGGAGTGACAGGGGGCTTGGAAACACCATATATTTT.